Below, 25 T cell receptor beta chains from the same sample are listed, as sequenced in a study of cytomegalovirus exposure and HLA in healthy donors. PCR used 60 Vbeta primers and 13 Jbeta primers. Clones were sequenced by immunoSEQ multiplex PCR, and TCRdb holds only the in-frame ones, with some missing. Of nearly 200,000 clones in the sample, about 89% are singletons; the top ten hold roughly 1.3%. Sequenced sample: PBMCs. The receptors shown here come from a man aged 30 to 39 in good health and CMV-seronegative.

The chain couples TRBV19 to TRBJ1-4; TRBD1 matches at 8 bases. Per germline, CDR1 LNHDA and CDR2 SQIVND (reference sequence). With V trimmed by 0 bases and J by 7 bases, 22 bases remained unmatched. The CDR3 totals 21 residues. As DNA, the CDR3 is TGTGCCAGTAGTATAGATGGCTCCATGGGCAGGGGGCGAGACGTTGCTGAAAAACTGTTTTTT. As protein: CASSIDGSMGRGRDVAEKLFF.

This clone was seen a single time. This chain's CDR3 is CASSPNRGLDTGELFF. The CDR3 bases are TGCGCCAGCAGCCCCAACAGGGGGCTAGACACCGGGGAGCTGTTTTTT. The J gene is TRBJ2-2, the V gene TRBV5-1; 9 nucleotides agree with TRBD1. The V and J ends lost 4 bases and 3 bases, in that order; junction bases with no gene match: 7. The CDR3 contains 16 residues. Germline V gene data show CDR1 as SGHRS and CDR2 as YFSETQ. Filled out from reference TRBV5-1 and TRBJ2-2, the complete variable domain reads KAGVTQTPRYLIKTRGQQVTLSCSPISGHRSVSWYQQTPGQGLQFLFEYFSETQRNKGNFPGRFSGRQFSNSRSEMNVSTLELGDSALYLCASSPNRGLDTGELFFGEGSRLTVL.

This rearrangement joins TRBV6-4 to TRBJ1-2, with a tentative D call TRBD1 (5 bases). CDR3 length equals 13 residues. Germline CDR1 is MRHNA and CDR2 is SNTAGT. Trimming removed 4 bases at V and 2 bases at J, with 8 bases between. Here the CDR3 DNA reads TGTGCCAGCAGTGCAGGGTACAACTATGGCTACACCTTC. Amino acids: CASSAGYNYGYTF.

This chain links TRBV28 with TRBJ1-4; 7 bases match TRBD1. The CDR3 consists of 13 residues. Trimming cost V 7 bases and J 4 bases; bases outside gene matches: 3. Germline V gene sequence: CDR1 MDHEN, CDR2 SYDVKM. The CDR3 loop reads CASKGQINEKLFF. The CDR3 coding sequence is TGTGCCAGCAAGGGACAGATTAATGAAAAACTGTTTTTT.

The V call is TRBV11-3, the J call TRBJ2-1, with TRBD2 matching 7 bases. CDR3 size: 13 residues. Unmatched junction bases numbered 10, after V lost 8 bases and J lost 9 bases. The germline V gene has CDR1 SGHNT and CDR2 YENEEA. DNA for the CDR3: TGTGCCAGCTCGGTTACGTCGGGGGGTGAGCAGTTCTTC. It specifies CASSVTSGGEQFF.

J is TRBJ1-1 and V is TRBV6-1; the D gene is possibly TRBD1 (6 bases). Germline values: CDR1 MNHNS, CDR2 SASEGT. CDR3 length: 15 amino acids. Trimming took off 4 bases at V and 4 bases at J, with 16 bases between the two ends. The CDR3 coding sequence is TGTGCCAGCAGTGTATTACAGGGTATCGGCACTGAAGCTTTCTTT. Its protein is CASSVLQGIGTEAFF.

The sample holds a few counts of this clone. The rearrangement links TRBV27 to TRBJ2-6; tentatively, D is TRBD2 (5 bases). The length of the CDR3 is 14 residues. Trimming removed 3 bases from V and 3 bases from J, with 6 bases in between. Per the germline V gene, CDR1 is MNHEY and CDR2 is SMNVEV (reference sequence). The CDR3 DNA sequence: TGTGCCAGCAGTTTTGCGGGTGGGGCCAACGTCCTGACTTTC. This sequence encodes CASSFAGGANVLTF.

This chain uses TRBV21-1 with TRBJ2-3; the table's D call, TRBD2, was not checked against the DNA. TRBV21-1 is recorded as a pseudogene. The CDR3 runs to 15 residues. CDR3 DNA sequence: TGTGCCAGCAGCAAAGTTCAGCGGATAACAGATACGCAGTATTTT. This sequence encodes CASSKVQRITDTQYF.

Worth noting for this clone: An end of the junction differs from the germline gene, which may be a read error. This CDR3 reads CSSSTIMEGTYEQYF. The CDR3, as DNA: TGTTCCAGCAGCACAATTATGGAGGGGACCTACGAGCAGTACTTC. The genes are TRBV7-9 and TRBJ2-7, with TRBD2 as a possible D gene (6 bases). Germline V lookup: CDR1 SEHNR, CDR2 FQNEAQ (reference sequence). The CDR3 runs to 15 residues. Combining the CDR3 with reference TRBV7-9 and TRBJ2-7 gives the whole variable domain DTGVSQNPRHKITKRGQNVTFRCDPISEHNRLYWYRQTLGQGPEFLTYFQNEAQLEKSRLLSDRFSAERPKGSFSTLEIQRTEQGDSAMYLCSSSTIMEGTYEQYFGPGTRLTVT.

The chain couples TRBV5-1 to TRBJ2-3; 10 bases fit TRBD1. CDR1 and CDR2 (germline): SGHRS, YFSETQ. V dropped 0 bases and J dropped 4; count of bases not matched to a gene: 5. The CDR3 is 16 residues long. The CDR3 loop reads CASSLGRTGGADTQYF. The CDR3 coding sequence is TGCGCCAGCAGCTTGGGGCGGACAGGGGGTGCAGATACGCAGTATTTT.

This clone was detected once. This chain joins TRBV6-1 and TRBJ2-5, with 8 bases fitting TRBD1. The closer fit of TRBJ2-7 to the DNA end suggests the J call may be wrong. From germline, CDR1 is MNHNS and CDR2 SASEGT. The CDR3 contains 15 residues. CDR3 DNA: TGTGCCAGCCCCGGGCCCGGACAGGGCCTTCGCGAGCAGTACTTC. Its translation: CASPGPGQGLREQYF.

The V gene is TRBV27, the J gene TRBJ1-2, with 9 nucleotides matching TRBD1. From germline, CDR1 is MNHEY and CDR2 SMNVEV (reference sequence). The CDR3 has 14 amino acids. V was pared by 5 bases and J by 8 bases, with 9 bases of the junction left unmatched. CDR3 bases: TGTGCCAGCAGTCAACAACAGGGGGCGGGCGGCTACACCTTC. Residues: CASSQQQGAGGYTF.

The rearrangement links TRBV9 to TRBJ2-1; 7 bases match TRBD2. Germline CDR1 is SGDLS and CDR2 is YYNGEE. Trimming at V came to 3 bases and at J to 1 base, leaving 7 bases not matched to a gene. The CDR3 contains 16 residues. Here the CDR3 DNA reads TGTGCCAGCAGCGAGGGAGCGGGGATGTCCTACAATGAGCAGTTCTTC. Its protein product is CASSEGAGMSYNEQFF.

The V call is TRBV6-5, the J call TRBJ2-3; 7 bases agree with TRBD1. CDR1 and CDR2 (germline): MNHEY, SVGAGI. With 6 bases clipped from V and 2 bases from J, the junction kept 8 bases outside the gene matches. The CDR3 contains 15 residues. This CDR3 reads CASRAGGLTTDTQYF. CDR3 sequence (DNA): TGTGCCAGCAGGGCAGGGGGTCTGACCACAGATACGCAGTATTTT.

J is TRBJ2-5 and V is TRBV20-1; maybe TRBD2 (5 bases). Trimming removed 7 bases at V and 9 bases at J, with 12 bases between. The CDR3 totals 10 residues. Germline CDR1 reads DFQATT; CDR2 reads SNEGSKA (reference sequence). CDR3 bases: TGCAGTGGACTGCAGGAGGCCCAGTACTTC. It specifies CSGLQEAQYF.

This clone was picked up one time. The genes are TRBV4-2 and TRBJ1-6, with unresolved D. Per germline, CDR1 LGHNA and CDR2 YNFKEQ. The CDR3 sequence is 18 residues long. Trimming shortened V by 0 bases and J by 0 bases, and 12 bases separated the two germline ends. Here the CDR3 DNA reads TGTGCCAGCAGCCAAGAGGCGACACAGAGCTCCTATAATTCACCCCTCCACTTT. Translation: CASSQEATQSSYNSPLHF.

The V gene is TRBV10-1, the J gene TRBJ2-7; 8 nucleotides align to TRBD1. The CDR3 consists of 16 residues. CDR1 and CDR2 (germline): WNHNN, SYGVQD (reference sequence). The trim removed 2 bases at V and 1 base at J, leaving 7 bases unmatched. CDR3 loop: CASSEGTGFSSYEQYF. The CDR3 nucleotides are TGCGCCAGCAGTGAGGGGACAGGATTCTCTTCCTACGAGCAGTACTTC.

J is TRBJ2-3 and V is TRBV19, with D hard to call. The germline V and J ends were trimmed by 5 bases and 5 bases, with 11 bases remaining between them. The CDR3 is 13 amino acids. CDR1 and CDR2 (germline): LNHDA, SQIVND (reference sequence). CDR3 nucleotide sequence: TGTGCCAGTAGTTCACTCCAGGAAGATACGCAGTATTTT. It codes for CASSSLQEDTQYF.

This rearrangement joins TRBV4-3 to TRBJ1-5, with TRBD1 identical over 7 bases. Germline V gene sequence: CDR1 LGHNA, CDR2 YSLEER. The V segment lost 1 base and the J segment 4 bases; nucleotides outside the gene matches: 4. The CDR3 is made up of 15 amino acids. In DNA form, the CDR3 reads TGCGCCAGCAGCCAAGCGCCGGGACAGAATCAGCCCCAGCATTTT. Protein product: CASSQAPGQNQPQHF.

This clone was detected only once. The chain couples TRBV28 to TRBJ2-5; weak D call: TRBD2 (6 bases). The CDR3 sequence is 15 residues long. Germline values: CDR1 MDHEN, CDR2 SYDVKM. V lost 4 bases and J 5 bases, leaving 17 bases between the germline ends. CDR3 in DNA: TGTGCCAGCAGTTCCCTCGGGGTCCGGGGGGAGACCCAGTACTTC. Amino acids: CASSSLGVRGETQYF.

This chain's CDR3 is CASRQGSEKLFF. Written as DNA, the CDR3 is TGTGCCAGTAGACAGGGGAGTGAAAAACTGTTTTTT. The chain has TRBV27 and TRBJ1-4; 8 bases map to TRBD1. Germline V gene lookup returns CDR1 MNHEY and CDR2 SMNVEV (reference sequence). Unmatched junction bases numbered 4, after V lost 9 bases and J lost 7 bases. The CDR3 is 12 residues long.

This chain links TRBV19 with TRBJ1-6; D remains unclear. Germline CDR1 and CDR2: LNHDA and SQIVND (reference sequence). The CDR3 runs 17 residues. Deletions cut 2 bases from V and 7 bases from J, with 18 bases between. CDR3: CASSINSVGGRNSPLHF. The CDR3 nucleotides read TGTGCCAGTAGTATAAACTCCGTGGGAGGGAGGAATTCACCCCTCCACTTT.

J is TRBJ2-1 and V is TRBV19; 10 nucleotides align to TRBD1. V lost 3 bases, J lost 5 bases, and 4 bases stayed unmatched. This CDR3 region has 15 residues. The germline CDR1 and CDR2 sequences are LNHDA and SQIVND (reference sequence). The CDR3: CASSMGQGLHNEQFF. The CDR3 DNA reads TGTGCCAGTAGTATGGGACAGGGGCTCCACAATGAGCAGTTCTTC.

This clone has only a few counts. CDR3 sequence reads: CASSMGQRNTIYF. The DNA for the CDR3 is TGTGCCAGCAGCATGGGACAGCGAAACACCATATATTTT. The genes are TRBV5-6 and TRBJ1-3, with TRBD1 matching over 7 bases. The CDR3 consists of 13 residues. Germline values: CDR1 SGHDT, CDR2 YYEEEE. V shed 4 bases and J 5 bases; nucleotides not matched to a gene: 3.

The chain employs TRBV28 and TRBJ2-3, with TRBD1 matching over 7 bases. The CDR3 has 13 amino acids. With V trimmed by 9 bases and J by 8 bases, 11 bases remained unmatched. From germline, CDR1 is MDHEN and CDR2 SYDVKM. CDR3 in amino acids: CASHNRGWGTQYF. In nucleotides, the CDR3 is TGTGCCAGTCACAACAGGGGTTGGGGTACGCAGTATTTT.